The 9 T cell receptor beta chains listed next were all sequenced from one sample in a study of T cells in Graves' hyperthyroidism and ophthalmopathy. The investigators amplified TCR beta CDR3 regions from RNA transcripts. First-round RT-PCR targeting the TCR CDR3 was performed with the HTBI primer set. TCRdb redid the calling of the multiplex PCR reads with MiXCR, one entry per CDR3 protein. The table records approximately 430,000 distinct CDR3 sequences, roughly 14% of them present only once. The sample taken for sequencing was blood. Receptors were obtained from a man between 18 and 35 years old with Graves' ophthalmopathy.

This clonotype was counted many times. CDR3 residues: CASSLDRDRLYNSPLHF. The DNA for the CDR3 is TGTGCCAGCAGCTTAGATCGGGACAGGCTGTATAATTCACCCCTCCACTTT. The chain employs TRBV11-2 and TRBJ1-6; 8 bases map to TRBD1. CDR3 length equals 17 residues. V shed 0 bases, J shed 4 bases, and the junction held 5 bases outside the gene matches. CDR1 is SGHAT and CDR2 is FQNNGV in the germline V gene.

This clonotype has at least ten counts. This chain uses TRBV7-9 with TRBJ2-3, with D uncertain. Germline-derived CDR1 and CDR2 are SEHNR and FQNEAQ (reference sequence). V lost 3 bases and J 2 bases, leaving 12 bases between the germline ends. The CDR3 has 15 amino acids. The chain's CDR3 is CASSLVAMDTDTQYF. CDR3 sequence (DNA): TGTGCCAGCAGCTTGGTCGCCATGGACACAGATACGCAGTATTTT.

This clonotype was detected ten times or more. The CDR3 loop reads CSARDSGNEKLFF. CDR3 in DNA: TGCAGTGCTAGAGACAGTGGGAATGAAAAACTGTTTTTT. The gene calls are TRBV20-1 and TRBJ1-4, with D hard to call. CDR1 is DFQATT and CDR2 is SNEGSKA in the germline V gene (reference sequence). V was pared by 0 bases and J by 5 bases, with 7 bases between. This CDR3 region has 13 residues.

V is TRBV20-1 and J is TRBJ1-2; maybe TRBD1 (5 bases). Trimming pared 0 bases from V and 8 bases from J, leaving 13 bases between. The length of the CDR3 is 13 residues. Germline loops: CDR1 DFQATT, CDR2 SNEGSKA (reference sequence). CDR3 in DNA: TGCAGTGCTAGAGATGGGTGGGGCAAGGGCTACACCTTC. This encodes CSARDGWGKGYTF.

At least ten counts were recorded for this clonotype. Here the CDR3 reads CASSLDPDLNTEAFF. The CDR3 nucleotides are TGTGCCAGCAGCTTAGACCCGGATCTAAACACTGAAGCTTTCTTT. The chain employs TRBV7-2 and TRBJ1-1; D is ambiguous. Looked up from germline, CDR1 is SGHTA and CDR2 is FQGNSA. The V end was cut by 1 base, the J end by 2 bases, with 11 bases between. CDR3 length: 15 residues.

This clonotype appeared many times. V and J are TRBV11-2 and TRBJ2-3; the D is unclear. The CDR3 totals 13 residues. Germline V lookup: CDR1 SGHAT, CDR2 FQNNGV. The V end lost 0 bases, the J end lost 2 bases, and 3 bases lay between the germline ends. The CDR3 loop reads CASSLDYTDTQYF. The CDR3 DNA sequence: TGTGCCAGCAGCTTAGACTACACAGATACGCAGTATTTT.

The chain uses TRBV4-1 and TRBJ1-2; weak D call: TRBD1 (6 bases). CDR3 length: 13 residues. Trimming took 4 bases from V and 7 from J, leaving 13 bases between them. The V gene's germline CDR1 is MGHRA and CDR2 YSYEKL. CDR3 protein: CASSPLWGAGYTF. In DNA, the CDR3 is TGCGCCAGCAGCCCCCTGTGGGGGGCTGGCTACACCTTC.

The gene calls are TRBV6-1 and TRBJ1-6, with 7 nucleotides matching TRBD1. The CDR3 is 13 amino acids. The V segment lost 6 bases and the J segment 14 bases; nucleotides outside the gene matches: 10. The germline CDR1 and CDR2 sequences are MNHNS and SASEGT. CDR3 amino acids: CASRAQGGEALHF. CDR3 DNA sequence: TGTGCCAGCAGGGCCCAGGGGGGGGAGGCCCTCCACTTT.

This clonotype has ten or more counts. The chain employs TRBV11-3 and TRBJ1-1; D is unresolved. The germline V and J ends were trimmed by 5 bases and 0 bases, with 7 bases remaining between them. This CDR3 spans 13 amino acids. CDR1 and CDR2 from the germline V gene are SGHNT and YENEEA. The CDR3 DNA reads TGTGCCAGCAGCGATACAGTGAACACTGAAGCTTTCTTT. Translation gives CASSDTVNTEAFF.